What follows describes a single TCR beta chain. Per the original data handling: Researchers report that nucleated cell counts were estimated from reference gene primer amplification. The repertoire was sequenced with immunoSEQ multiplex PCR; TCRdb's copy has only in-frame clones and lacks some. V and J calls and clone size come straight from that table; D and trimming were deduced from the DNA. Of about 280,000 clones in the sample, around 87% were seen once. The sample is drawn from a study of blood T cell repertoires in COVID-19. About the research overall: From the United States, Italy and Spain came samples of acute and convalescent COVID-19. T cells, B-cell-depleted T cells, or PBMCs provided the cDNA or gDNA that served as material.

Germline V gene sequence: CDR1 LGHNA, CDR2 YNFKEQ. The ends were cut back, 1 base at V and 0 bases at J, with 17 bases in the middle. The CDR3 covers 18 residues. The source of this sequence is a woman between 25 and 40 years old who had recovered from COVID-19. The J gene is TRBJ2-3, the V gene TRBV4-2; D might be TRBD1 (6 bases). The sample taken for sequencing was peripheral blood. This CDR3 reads CASSQGGALGGSTDTQYF. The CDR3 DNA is TGTGCCAGCAGCCAAGGGGGCGCGCTAGGGGGAAGCACAGATACGCAGTATTTT.